The next 22 T cell receptor beta chains were all read from a single sample in a study of T cell changes during pregnancy in multiple sclerosis. TCRdb's copy holds only in-frame clones and misses some; the assay was immunoSEQ multiplex PCR. The data contain over 60,000 clones, around 96% of them singletons. The input for sequencing was CD8+ T cells from peripheral blood mononuclear cells, taken after pregnancy. These receptors were taken from a female donor with multiple sclerosis, enrolled in a pregnancy study.

This clone showed up just once. The chain carries TRBV7-9 and TRBJ2-1; 8 bases agree with TRBD1. V dropped 5 bases and J dropped 7; count of bases not matched to a gene: 4. The CDR3 is 13 amino acids. Germline V gene lookup returns CDR1 SEHNR and CDR2 FQNEAQ (reference sequence). CDR3 residues: CASSARQGNEQFF. CDR3 DNA sequence: TGTGCCAGCAGCGCCCGACAGGGGAATGAGCAGTTCTTC.

This rearrangement joins TRBV5-8 to TRBJ2-2; D is uncertain. Per the germline V gene, CDR1 is SGHTS and CDR2 is YDEGEE. The CDR3 length is 14 residues. V was shortened by 1 base and J by 5 bases, with 9 bases between the two germline ends. CDR3 sequence: CASSLFLLTGELFF. CDR3 nucleotide sequence: TGTGCCAGCAGCTTGTTCCTGTTGACCGGGGAGCTGTTTTTT.

The chain links TRBV4-1 to TRBJ2-7, with 9 bases that match TRBD2. After removal of 3 bases from V and 5 bases from J, the junction contained 8 bases not matched to a gene. The CDR3 loop spans 15 amino acids. Germline V lookup: CDR1 MGHRA, CDR2 YSYEKL. This CDR3 is CASSHPASGTHEQYF. The CDR3 DNA reads TGCGCCAGCAGCCACCCCGCTAGCGGGACCCACGAGCAGTACTTC.

The rearrangement links TRBV9 to TRBJ2-1, with 7 bases that match TRBD2. CDR3 length: 14 amino acids. V lost 4 bases and J lost 4; bases outside the gene matches: 5. Germline V gene lookup returns CDR1 SGDLS and CDR2 YYNGEE. CDR3 DNA sequence: TGTGCCAGCAGCCCACCAGCGGGGTACAATGAGCAGTTCTTC. Protein: CASSPPAGYNEQFF.

The rearrangement joins TRBV4-1 to TRBJ2-7; 9 bases align to TRBD1. With V trimmed by 0 bases and J by 3 bases, 3 bases remained unmatched. The CDR3 spans 15 residues. Germline loops: CDR1 MGHRA, CDR2 YSYEKL. The CDR3 sequence is CASSQDLGQGYEQYF. CDR3 coding DNA: TGCGCCAGCAGCCAAGATTTGGGACAGGGCTACGAGCAGTACTTC.

CDR3 in DNA: TGCGCCAGCAGCCACACCCGGGGCGGGGAGGACGAGCAGTACTTC. Encoded protein: CASSHTRGGEDEQYF. V and J are TRBV4-1 and TRBJ2-7; weak D call: TRBD2 (6 bases). Per the germline V gene, CDR1 is MGHRA and CDR2 is YSYEKL. The CDR3 has 15 amino acids. Trimming pared 3 bases from V and 5 bases from J, leaving 17 bases between.

The chain employs TRBV18 and TRBJ2-7; 7 positions match TRBD1. The J segment lost 3 bases and the V segment lost 5 bases, leaving 4 bases of the junction unmatched. Germline V CDR1 and CDR2: KGHSH, LQKENI. This CDR3 has 13 amino acids. The CDR3 sequence: CASSFRDSYEQYF. In DNA form, the CDR3 reads TGTGCCAGCTCATTTCGGGACAGCTACGAGCAGTACTTC.

The chain uses TRBV9 and TRBJ2-5; 7 nucleotides agree with TRBD1. The CDR3 is 15 amino acids. Germline V lookup: CDR1 SGDLS, CDR2 YYNGEE. With 0 bases clipped from V and 4 bases from J, the junction kept 6 bases outside the gene matches. CDR3 DNA sequence: TGTGCCAGCAGCGTAGGGGACAGCGGAGGAGAGACCCAGTACTTC. Amino acids: CASSVGDSGGETQYF.

This sequence joins TRBV6-1 and TRBJ2-3; 11 bases match TRBD2. Unmatched junction bases numbered 4, after V lost 4 bases and J lost 4 bases. The CDR3 consists of 15 residues. Per germline, CDR1 MNHNS and CDR2 SASEGT. The CDR3 DNA is TGTGCCAGCAGTGCTAGCGGGAGGAGAGCAGATACGCAGTATTTT. Translation gives CASSASGRRADTQYF.

The V and J genes are TRBV6-5 and TRBJ2-7; tentatively, D is TRBD1 (6 bases). The CDR3 length is 13 residues. The V gene's germline CDR1 is MNHEY and CDR2 SVGAGI. V lost 4 bases and J 4 bases, leaving 11 bases between the germline ends. CDR3 in amino acids: CASSLQGSYEQYF. The CDR3 DNA sequence: TGTGCCAGCAGTTTACAGGGCTCTTACGAGCAGTACTTC.

Here the CDR3 DNA reads TGTGCCAGCAGCTCAGTTTCGGGTCTAGCGGGGGATGAGCAGTTCTTC. Amino acids: CASSSVSGLAGDEQFF. This rearrangement joins TRBV7-9 to TRBJ2-1; 10 bases are a match to TRBD2. J was trimmed by 8 bases and V by 4 bases; bases with no gene match: 11. This CDR3 is 16 amino acids long. The V gene's germline CDR1 is SEHNR and CDR2 FQNEAQ (reference sequence). Using reference TRBV7-9 and TRBJ2-1 for the parts outside the CDR3, the full variable domain is DTGVSQNPRHKITKRGQNVTFRCDPISEHNRLYWYRQTLGQGPEFLTYFQNEAQLEKSRLLSDRFSAERPKGSFSTLEIQRTEQGDSAMYLCASSSVSGLAGDEQFFGPGTRLTVL.

The chain links TRBV6-1 to TRBJ2-1; D is unresolved. The CDR3 totals 15 residues. The germline V gene encodes CDR1 MNHNS and CDR2 SASEGT. Trimming removed 5 bases at V and 0 bases at J, with 11 bases between. CDR3 protein: CASSPDFSSYNEQFF. DNA of the CDR3: TGTGCCAGCAGTCCTGACTTCAGCTCCTACAATGAGCAGTTCTTC.

The CDR3 region has the DNA TGTGCCAGTAGCGTAGCGGGAGGGCCGGGGGAGCTGTTTTTT. Translated, it gives CASSVAGGPGELFF. The chain has TRBV19 and TRBJ2-2; TRBD2 agrees at 11 bases. The CDR3 is 14 amino acids. The V gene's germline CDR1 is LNHDA and CDR2 SQIVND (reference sequence). Trimming took 6 bases from V and 8 from J; bases not matched to a gene: 5.

The rearrangement joins TRBV29-1 to TRBJ2-1; TRBD2 matches at 15 bases. Trimming removed 4 bases from V and 0 bases from J; junction bases left unmatched: 1. This CDR3 has 16 amino acids. Germline V gene data show CDR1 as SQVTM and CDR2 as ANQGSEA. The CDR3 loop reads CSVAGLAGGSYNEQFF. CDR3 DNA sequence: TGCAGCGTTGCGGGACTAGCGGGAGGCTCCTACAATGAGCAGTTCTTC.

The chain uses TRBV4-1 and TRBJ2-1; 8 bases line up with TRBD1. Per the germline V gene, CDR1 is MGHRA and CDR2 is YSYEKL. The CDR3 is 16 residues long. The J segment lost 0 bases and the V segment lost 1 base, leaving 2 bases of the junction unmatched. The CDR3 DNA follows: TGCGCCAGCAGCCAAGGGACAGGGCTCTCCTACAATGAGCAGTTCTTC. Residues: CASSQGTGLSYNEQFF.

This rearrangement joins TRBV6-5 to TRBJ2-1; 9 nucleotides align to TRBD2. The trim removed 11 bases at V and 1 base at J, leaving 0 bases unmatched. CDR1 MNHEY and CDR2 SVGAGI come from the germline V gene. This CDR3 comprises 12 residues. CDR3 sequence reads: CAAGGSYNEQFF. The CDR3 nucleotides read TGTGCCGCGGGAGGGTCCTACAATGAGCAGTTCTTC.

This sequence joins TRBV4-3 and TRBJ2-5, with TRBD1 identical over 8 bases. This CDR3 spans 14 amino acids. The germline CDR1 and CDR2 sequences are LGHNA and YSLEER. The trim removed 4 bases at V and 2 bases at J, leaving 3 bases unmatched. Here the CDR3 reads CASSPRGRQETQYF. The CDR3 region has the DNA TGCGCCAGCAGCCCCAGGGGGCGTCAAGAGACCCAGTACTTC.

The chain joins TRBV19 to TRBJ1-1; no definite D call. With 3 bases removed from V and 7 bases from J, the gap between germline ends came to 12 bases. The CDR3 consists of 13 residues. CDR1 and CDR2 (germline): LNHDA, SQIVND (reference sequence). The CDR3 DNA reads as TGTGCCAGTAGTATGGCAGGTCTCCTTGAAGCTTTCTTT. Protein: CASSMAGLLEAFF.

This chain links TRBV29-1 with TRBJ2-1; 7 bases match TRBD1. The trim removed 3 bases at V and 0 bases at J, leaving 5 bases unmatched. This CDR3 region has 15 residues. Germline lookup yields CDR1 SQVTM and CDR2 ANQGSEA. This CDR3 is CSVDNRGRSYNEQFF. The CDR3 DNA is TGCAGCGTTGACAACAGGGGACGCTCCTACAATGAGCAGTTCTTC.

This clone has only one observation. The V call is TRBV9, the J call TRBJ2-7; 8 bases are shared with TRBD1. Germline V CDR1 and CDR2: SGDLS, YYNGEE. V shed 4 bases, J shed 3 bases, and the junction held 6 bases outside the gene matches. CDR3 size: 14 residues. CDR3 sequence (DNA): TGTGCCAGCAGCCCAGGGGGCGTAGGCTACGAGCAGTACTTC. Translating it yields CASSPGGVGYEQYF.

The chain is built from TRBV7-9 and TRBJ2-2; 13 bases match TRBD2. The CDR3 consists of 17 residues. Germline trimming cut 4 bases from V and 1 base from J; bases unmatched to any gene: 3. CDR1 and CDR2 (germline): SEHNR, FQNEAQ (reference sequence). CDR3 nucleotides: TGTGCCAGCAGCTGGGGACTAGCGGGGAAGAACACCGGGGAGCTGTTTTTT. Encoded protein: CASSWGLAGKNTGELFF. Full variable domain (rest looked up from reference TRBV7-9 and TRBJ2-2): DTGVSQNPRHKITKRGQNVTFRCDPISEHNRLYWYRQTLGQGPEFLTYFQNEAQLEKSRLLSDRFSAERPKGSFSTLEIQRTEQGDSAMYLCASSWGLAGKNTGELFFGEGSRLTVL.

A single count supports this clone. The chain has TRBV28 and TRBJ2-5; D is undetermined. This CDR3 comprises 13 residues. CDR1 MDHEN and CDR2 SYDVKM come from the germline V gene. Trimming left V 6 bases short and J 5 bases short, with 13 bases between. This CDR3 reads CASSLVEWETQYF. CDR3 in DNA: TGTGCCAGCAGCCTAGTCGAGTGGGAGACCCAGTACTTC.